This TCR beta chain appears in the sequencing data of a study of cytotoxic CD8 clonotypes in ibrutinib-treated CLL. Looking at the study overall: Patients attained approximately 24 partial and 2 complete responses; at median about 74 months, 14 remained remitted while about twelve progressed. The study, taken as a whole, reports: An increase in clonality occurred at ibrutinib response, followed by a return toward baseline at progression. Age-matched healthy donor levels were exceeded by baseline clonality, which tracked circulating CD8+ T-cell counts. Private clonotypes, not public ones, expanded at ibrutinib response.

The table came from immunoSEQ multiplex PCR; TCRdb's copy has only in-frame clones and leaves some out. The sample comprises about 200,000 clones, 75% to 85% of which are singletons, and over 10% rests with the top ten. With regard to this clone: Its cognate antigen is unknown.

The CDR3 length is 16 residues. J was trimmed by 4 bases and V by 6 bases; bases with no gene match: 9. Germline CDR1 MNHNS, CDR2 SASEGT. This receptor was obtained from a human donor with chronic lymphocytic leukemia. The sequences come from PBMCs, collected after 12 months of ibrutinib treatment. The chain couples TRBV6-1 to TRBJ2-5, with 12 bases identical to TRBD2. The CDR3 is CASRELAGGSLETQYF. In nucleotides, the CDR3 is TGTGCCAGCAGGGAACTAGCGGGGGGTAGCTTAGAGACCCAGTACTTC.